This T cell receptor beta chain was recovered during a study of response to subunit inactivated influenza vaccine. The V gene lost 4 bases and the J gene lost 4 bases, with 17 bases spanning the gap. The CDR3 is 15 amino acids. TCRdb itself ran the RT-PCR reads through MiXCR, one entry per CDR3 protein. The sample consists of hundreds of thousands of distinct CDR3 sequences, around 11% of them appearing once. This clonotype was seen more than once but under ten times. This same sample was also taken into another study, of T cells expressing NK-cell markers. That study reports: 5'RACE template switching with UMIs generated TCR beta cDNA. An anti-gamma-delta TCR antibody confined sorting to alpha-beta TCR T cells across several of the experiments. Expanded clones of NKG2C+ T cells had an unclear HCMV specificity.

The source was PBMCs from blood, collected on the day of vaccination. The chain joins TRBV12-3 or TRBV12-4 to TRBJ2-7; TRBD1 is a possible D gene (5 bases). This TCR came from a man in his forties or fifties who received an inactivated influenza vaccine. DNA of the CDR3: TGTGCCAGCAGTTCGTCAGGGTCCCTGACTTACGAGCAGTACTTC. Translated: CASSSSGSLTYEQYF.